A single sample is the source of the 10 T cell receptor beta chains below, sequenced in a study of T cells in women clearing cervical HPV infection. The method was immunoSEQ multiplex PCR; TCRdb's version includes in-frame clones alone and lacks a portion of them. In total, the table holds 44,000 or so clones. Material for sequencing was blood buffy coat. The receptors stem from a woman aged 18-70 years with a cervical HPV16 infection that either progressed to CIN3+ or cleared (not recorded which).

Here the CDR3 reads CASTPWGRGELFF. The part of the CDR3 DNA that was read is TGTGCCAGTACCCCTTGGGGGCGCGGGGAG. The rearrangement joins TRBV19 to TRBJ2-2; maybe TRBD1 (6 bases). The read comes to an end 3 residues before the CDR3 does, leaving the germline J gene to fill in the end. V was clipped by 7 bases and J by 7 bases, with 13 bases between them. The CDR3 sequence is 13 residues long. Per the germline V gene, CDR1 is LNHDA and CDR2 is SQIVND (reference sequence).

About this clone: The read is 3 residues too short to cover the CDR3 end, so that end is filled in from the germline J gene. This chain joins TRBV5-6 and TRBJ2-7; 7 nucleotides align to TRBD1. Trimming took 4 bases from V and 3 from J; bases not matched to a gene: 4. The CDR3 covers 13 residues. In germline, CDR1 is SGHDT, CDR2 YYEEEE. The CDR3 bases that were read are TGTGCCAGCAGCCCGGGACAGAACTACGAG. Translation: CASSPGQNYE. The full CDR3 protein is CASSPGQNYEQYF.

About this clone: The sequenced fragment ends 3 residues before the CDR3 boundary, so the rest is inferred from the germline J gene. The chain uses TRBV5-1 and TRBJ1-2, with D possibly matching TRBD1 (6 bases). CDR3 length: 15 amino acids. CDR1 and CDR2 from the germline V gene are SGHRS and YFSETQ. Trimming removed 3 bases at V and 5 bases at J, with 17 bases between. Here the CDR3 reads CASSSIDQGLYGYTF. CDR3 bases read: TGCGCCAGCAGCTCGATCGACCAGGGGCTTTATGGC.

With respect to this clone: The read is 3 residues too short to cover the CDR3 end, so that end is filled in from the germline J gene. The chain carries TRBV2 and TRBJ1-2, with D possibly TRBD1 on 5 matching bases. Germline lookup yields CDR1 SNHLY and CDR2 FYNNEI. V shed 5 bases and J shed 4 bases, with 8 bases lying between them. The CDR3 consists of 12 residues. CDR3 region: CASSYDSYGYTF. The part of the CDR3 DNA that was read is TGTGCCAGCAGTTATGACAGCTATGGC.

Note on this clone: The sequenced fragment ends 3 residues before the CDR3 boundary, so the rest is inferred from the germline J gene. The rearrangement uses TRBV19 and TRBJ1-1; 8 bases map to TRBD1. Per the germline V gene, CDR1 is LNHDA and CDR2 is SQIVND (reference sequence). The CDR3 is 15 residues long. V dropped 1 base and J dropped 5; count of bases not matched to a gene: 6. The CDR3 spells CASSIGPYRGTEAFF. CDR3 bases read: TGTGCCAGTAGTATAGGGCCTTACAGGGGGACTGAA.

Of note for this clone: Read coverage stops 3 residues before the CDR3 terminus; the germline J gene supplies the remainder. The chain recombines TRBV19 with TRBJ2-4, with 7 bases fitting TRBD1. CDR3 length equals 14 residues. Germline trimming cut 7 bases from V and 0 bases from J; bases unmatched to any gene: 3. The germline gives CDR1 LNHDA, CDR2 SQIVND (reference sequence). CDR3 sequence reads: CASKDRLAKNIQYF. The CDR3 DNA, read in part, is TGTGCCAGTAAGGACAGGTTAGCCAAAAACATT.

As to this clone: The DNA ends 3 residues before the CDR3 does, and the rest of the CDR3 is filled in from the germline J gene. The same CDR3 also results from other DNA sequences found in this sample. V and J are TRBV18 and TRBJ2-1; 7 bases fit TRBD2. Germline CDR1 and CDR2: KGHSH and LQKENI. V was pared by 3 bases and J by 9 bases, with 8 bases of the junction left unmatched. CDR3 length: 14 residues. The CDR3 protein is CASSPVGRGGEQFF. The CDR3 DNA, read in part, is TGTGCCAGCTCACCGGTTGGGAGGGGAGGTGAG.

Comments on this clone: The read terminates 3 residues ahead of where the CDR3 ends, so the germline J gene completes it. J is TRBJ2-4 and V is TRBV11-2; TRBD1 might be the D (6 bases). Deletions cut 5 bases from V and 2 bases from J, with 13 bases between. The germline CDR1 and CDR2 sequences are SGHAT and FQNNGV. The CDR3 runs 15 residues. CDR3 loop: CASSPLTGPKNIQYF. CDR3 DNA, as far as it was read: TGTGCCAGCAGCCCTTTGACAGGTCCCAAAAACATT.

A remark on this clone: From the germline J gene comes the end of the CDR3, since the read stops 3 residues before it. The rearrangement links TRBV28 to TRBJ2-5; D remains unclear. The V and J ends lost 7 bases and 5 bases respectively, with 8 bases between them. The length of the CDR3 is 11 residues. The V gene's germline CDR1 is MDHEN and CDR2 SYDVKM. CDR3 residues: CASNFRETQYF. The part of the CDR3 DNA that was read is TGTGCCAGCAATTTCCGTGAGACC.

A note on this clone: The sequence runs out 3 residues before the end of the CDR3; the remainder is reconstructed from the germline J gene. The rearrangement uses TRBV19 and TRBJ2-3, with 8 bases identical to TRBD1. Trimming cost V 1 base and J 4 bases; bases outside gene matches: 1. Germline V CDR1 and CDR2: LNHDA, SQIVND (reference sequence). The CDR3 length is 14 residues. CDR3 DNA, as far as it was read: TGTGCCAGTAGTATAGGGACAGGGCCAGATACG. This encodes CASSIGTGPDT. The CDR3, in full, reads CASSIGTGPDTQYF.